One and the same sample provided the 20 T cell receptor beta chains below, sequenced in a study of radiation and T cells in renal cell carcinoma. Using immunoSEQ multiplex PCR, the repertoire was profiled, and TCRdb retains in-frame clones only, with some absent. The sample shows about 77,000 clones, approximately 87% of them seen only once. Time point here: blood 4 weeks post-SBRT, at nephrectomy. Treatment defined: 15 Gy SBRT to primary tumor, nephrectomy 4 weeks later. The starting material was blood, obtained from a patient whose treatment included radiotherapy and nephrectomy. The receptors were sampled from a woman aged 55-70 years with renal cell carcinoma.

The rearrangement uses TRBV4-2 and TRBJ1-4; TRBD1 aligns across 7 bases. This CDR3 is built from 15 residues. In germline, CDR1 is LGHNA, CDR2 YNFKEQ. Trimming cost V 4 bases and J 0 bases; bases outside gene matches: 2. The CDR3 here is CASSLDRATNEKLFF. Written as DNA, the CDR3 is TGTGCCAGCAGCCTAGACAGGGCAACTAATGAAAAACTGTTTTTT.

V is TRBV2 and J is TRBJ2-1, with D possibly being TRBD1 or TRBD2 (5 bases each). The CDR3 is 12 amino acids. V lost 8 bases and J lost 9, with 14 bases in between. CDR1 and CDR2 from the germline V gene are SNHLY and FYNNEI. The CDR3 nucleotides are TGTGCCAGCGGAATGGGGGTAGGTGAGCAGTTCTTC. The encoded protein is CASGMGVGEQFF.

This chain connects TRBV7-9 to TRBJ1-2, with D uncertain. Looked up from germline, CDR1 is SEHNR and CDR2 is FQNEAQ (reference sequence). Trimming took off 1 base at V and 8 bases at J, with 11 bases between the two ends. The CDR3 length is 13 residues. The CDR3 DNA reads TGTGCCAGCAGCTTAGTAGCGGGTATAGGCTACACCTTC. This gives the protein CASSLVAGIGYTF.

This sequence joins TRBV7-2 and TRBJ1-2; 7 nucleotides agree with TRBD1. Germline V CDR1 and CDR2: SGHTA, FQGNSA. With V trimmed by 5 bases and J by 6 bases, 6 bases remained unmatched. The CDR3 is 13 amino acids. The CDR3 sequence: CASSPYGTDGYTF. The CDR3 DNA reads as TGTGCCAGCAGCCCTTACGGGACAGATGGCTACACCTTC.

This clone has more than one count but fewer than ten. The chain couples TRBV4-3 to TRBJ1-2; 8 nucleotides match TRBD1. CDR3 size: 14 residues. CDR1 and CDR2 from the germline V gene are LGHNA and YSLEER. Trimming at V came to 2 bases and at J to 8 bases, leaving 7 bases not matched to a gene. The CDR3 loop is CASSQWDRSGGYTF. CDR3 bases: TGCGCCAGCAGCCAATGGGACAGGTCGGGGGGCTACACCTTC.

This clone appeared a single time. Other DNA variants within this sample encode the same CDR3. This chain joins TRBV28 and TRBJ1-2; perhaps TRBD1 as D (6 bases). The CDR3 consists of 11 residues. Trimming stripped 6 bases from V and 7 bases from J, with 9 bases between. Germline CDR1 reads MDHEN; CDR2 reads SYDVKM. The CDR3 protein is CASSNRVGYTF. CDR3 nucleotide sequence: TGTGCCAGCAGCAACAGGGTTGGCTACACCTTC.

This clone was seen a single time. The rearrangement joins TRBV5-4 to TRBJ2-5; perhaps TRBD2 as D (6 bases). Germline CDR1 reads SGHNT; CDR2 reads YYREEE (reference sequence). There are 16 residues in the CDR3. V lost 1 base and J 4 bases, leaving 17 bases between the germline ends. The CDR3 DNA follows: TGTGCCAGCAGCTTGATGGTGGGGGGATTTCGAGAGACCCAGTACTTC. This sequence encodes CASSLMVGGFRETQYF.

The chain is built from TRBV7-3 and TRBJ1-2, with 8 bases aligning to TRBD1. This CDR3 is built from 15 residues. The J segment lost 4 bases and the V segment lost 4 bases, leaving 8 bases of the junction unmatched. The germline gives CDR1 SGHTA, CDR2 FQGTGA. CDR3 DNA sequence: TGTGCCAGCAGCTCGGGACAGGATCGGTCCTATGGCTACACCTTC. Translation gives CASSSGQDRSYGYTF.

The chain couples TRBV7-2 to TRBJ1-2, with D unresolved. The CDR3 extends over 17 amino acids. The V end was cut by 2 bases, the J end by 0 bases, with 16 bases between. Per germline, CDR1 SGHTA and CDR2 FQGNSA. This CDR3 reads CASSLPPLPQANYGYTF. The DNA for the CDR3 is TGTGCCAGCAGCTTACCTCCCCTTCCCCAAGCTAACTATGGCTACACCTTC. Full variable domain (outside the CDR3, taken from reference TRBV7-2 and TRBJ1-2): GAGVSQSPSNKVTEKGKDVELRCDPISGHTALYWYRQSLGQGLEFLIYFQGNSAPDKSGLPSDRFSAERTGGSVSTLTIQRTQQEDSAVYLCASSLPPLPQANYGYTFGSGTRLTVV.

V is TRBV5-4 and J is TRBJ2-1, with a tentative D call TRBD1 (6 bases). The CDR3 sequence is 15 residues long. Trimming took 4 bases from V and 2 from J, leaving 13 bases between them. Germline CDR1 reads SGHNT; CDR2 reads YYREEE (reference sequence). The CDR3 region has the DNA TGTGCCAGCAGCCCCCCAGGGGTGGCCTACAATGAGCAGTTCTTC. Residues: CASSPPGVAYNEQFF.

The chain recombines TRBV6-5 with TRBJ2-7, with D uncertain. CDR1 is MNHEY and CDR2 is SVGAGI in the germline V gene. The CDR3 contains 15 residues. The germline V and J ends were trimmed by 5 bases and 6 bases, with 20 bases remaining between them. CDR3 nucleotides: TGTGCCAGCAGTCCCAATGGTAGGACCCCTCTCGAGCAGTACTTC. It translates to CASSPNGRTPLEQYF.

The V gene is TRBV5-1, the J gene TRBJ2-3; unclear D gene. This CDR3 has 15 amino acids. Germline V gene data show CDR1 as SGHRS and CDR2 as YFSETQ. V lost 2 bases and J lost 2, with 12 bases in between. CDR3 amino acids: CASSFLDPNTDTQYF. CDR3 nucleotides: TGCGCCAGCAGCTTCCTTGATCCTAACACAGATACGCAGTATTTT.

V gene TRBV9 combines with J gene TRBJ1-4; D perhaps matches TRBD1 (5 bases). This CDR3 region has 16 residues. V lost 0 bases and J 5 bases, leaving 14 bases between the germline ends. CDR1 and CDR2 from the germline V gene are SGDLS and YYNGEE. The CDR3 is CASSVGFSGLNEKLFF. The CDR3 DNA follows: TGTGCCAGCAGCGTAGGTTTTTCGGGGCTCAATGAAAAACTGTTTTTT.

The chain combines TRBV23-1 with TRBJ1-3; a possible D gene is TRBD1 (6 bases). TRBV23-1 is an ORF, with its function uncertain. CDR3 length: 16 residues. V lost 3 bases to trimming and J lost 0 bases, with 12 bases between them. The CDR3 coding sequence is TGCGCCAGCAGTCATTCGGACAGCATCTCTGGAAACACCATATATTTT. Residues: CASSHSDSISGNTIYF.

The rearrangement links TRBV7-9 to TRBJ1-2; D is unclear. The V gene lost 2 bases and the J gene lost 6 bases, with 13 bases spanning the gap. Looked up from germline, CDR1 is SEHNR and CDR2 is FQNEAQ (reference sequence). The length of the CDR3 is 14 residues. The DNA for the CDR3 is TGTGCCAGCAGCTTATTGGGCACTTCGGATGGCTACACCTTC. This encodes CASSLLGTSDGYTF.

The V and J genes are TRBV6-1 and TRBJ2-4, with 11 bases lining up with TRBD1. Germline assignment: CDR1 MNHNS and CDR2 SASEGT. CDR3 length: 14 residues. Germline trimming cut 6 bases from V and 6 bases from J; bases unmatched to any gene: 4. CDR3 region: CASSPGTGGNIQYF. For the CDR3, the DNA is TGTGCCAGCAGCCCCGGGACAGGGGGAAACATTCAGTACTTC.

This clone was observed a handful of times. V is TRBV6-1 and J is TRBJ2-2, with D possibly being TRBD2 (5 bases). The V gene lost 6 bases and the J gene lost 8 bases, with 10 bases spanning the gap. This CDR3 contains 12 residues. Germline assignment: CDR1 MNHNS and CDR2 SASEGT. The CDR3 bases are TGTGCCAGCAGGCTCGAGGGAGGGGAGCTGTTTTTT. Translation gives CASRLEGGELFF.

CDR3 bases: TGTGCCAGCAGTCCTGTGTTCGGAGAGACCCAGTACTTC. Residues: CASSPVFGETQYF. The chain combines TRBV27 with TRBJ2-5; D not certain. V lost 5 bases and J 4 bases, leaving 11 bases between the germline ends. The CDR3 is 13 residues long. The germline CDR1 and CDR2 sequences are MNHEY and SMNVEV (reference sequence).

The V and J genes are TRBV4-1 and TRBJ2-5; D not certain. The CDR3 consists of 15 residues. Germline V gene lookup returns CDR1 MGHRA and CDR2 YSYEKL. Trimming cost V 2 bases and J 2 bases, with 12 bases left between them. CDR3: CASSQPWVGQETQYF. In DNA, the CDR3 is TGCGCCAGCAGCCAACCGTGGGTGGGACAAGAGACCCAGTACTTC.

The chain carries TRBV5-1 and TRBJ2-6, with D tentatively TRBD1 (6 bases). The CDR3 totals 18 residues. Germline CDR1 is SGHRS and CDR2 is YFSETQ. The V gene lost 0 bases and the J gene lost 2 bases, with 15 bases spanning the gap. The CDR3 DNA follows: TGCGCCAGCAGCTTGGTGGGGACAAATATCGCTGGGGCCAACGTCCTGACTTTC. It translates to CASSLVGTNIAGANVLTF.